This T cell receptor (beta chain) came from a study of regulatory T cells in long-lasting Graves disease. J was trimmed by 8 bases and V by 4 bases; bases with no gene match: 5. Germline CDR1 KGHSY, CDR2 FQNENV. There are 15 residues in the CDR3. Time point noted: newly diagnosed GD, antithyroid drugs for less than 3 months. PBMCs were the source of the RNA used for TCR sequencing. This clonotype has just a few counts. The TCR beta library used iRepertoire HTBI primers with Arm-PCR amplification of CDR3. A single record per CDR3 protein comes from TCRdb applying MiXCR to the multiplex PCR reads. The table has over 500,000 distinct CDR3 sequences, 15% to 20% seen once; the top ten hold approximately 18%. These data also featured in a second study, about T cells in Graves' hyperthyroidism and ophthalmopathy.

The chain couples TRBV16 to TRBJ2-1; 13 bases fit TRBD2. The clonotype comes from a woman younger than 45 with Graves disease. The sequencing used peripheral blood mononuclear cells (PBMCs), collected at new diagnosis, from a patient treated with antithyroid drugs. The CDR3 DNA is TGTGCCAGCAGCCGACTAGCGGGAGGTGTATATGAGCAGTTCTTC. This sequence encodes CASSRLAGGVYEQFF.